This T cell receptor (beta chain) was captured by sequencing in a study of OX40 agonist ivuxolimab in advanced cancers. At the level of the study: Mean age about 60 years, range 23 to 79; 82.7% male.

The method was immunoSEQ multiplex PCR; TCRdb's version includes in-frame clones alone and lacks a portion of them. The sample consists of about 56,000 clones, 83% of them appearing once. Trimming pared 3 bases from V and 3 bases from J, leaving 11 bases between. CDR3 length: 14 amino acids. Germline assignment: CDR1 ENHRY and CDR2 SYGVKD. Overall study findings and caveats: Researchers did not establish what antigens the expanded peripheral T cells target. In a subset of nonresponders, normalized T-cell clonal expansion was also low.

To note about this clone: Its specificity is not known.

No patient had autoimmune disease or received systemic immunosuppression. Specimen: CD4+ or CD8+ T cells sorted from blood, collected in a trial of the OX40 agonist ivuxolimab. This TCR came from an adult with an advanced solid tumor such as melanoma, head and neck, liver or kidney cancer. The chain has TRBV10-3 and TRBJ1-2; D gene unclear. The CDR3 protein is CAISEGRTYYGYTF. In DNA form, the CDR3 reads TGTGCCATCAGTGAAGGACGGACCTACTATGGCTACACCTTC.